Listed below are T cell receptor beta chains from one sample, sequenced in a study of cytotoxic CD8 clonotypes in ibrutinib-treated CLL. Profiled with immunoSEQ multiplex PCR; TCRdb holds only in-frame clones, not every one. Here the sample spans 250,000 to 350,000 clones, around 69% being singletons. The sample was PBMCs, taken at disease progression, from a patient treated with ibrutinib. The source of these receptors is a human donor with chronic lymphocytic leukemia. Both conserved end residues are part of each CDR3. Each record gives: clone size, V gene, J gene, D gene, CDR3 DNA, CDR3 protein. A D gene is named only where the DNA matches it firmly. Clone sizes are given selectively: once, few, many, or a class where the clone is expanded.

NA	TRBV11-1	TRBJ1-2	NA	TGTGCCAGCAGCGTCAGGACGGGGTCCGGCGGCTACACCTTC	CASSVRTGSGGYTF
once	TRBV30	TRBJ2-7	NA	TGTGCCTGGAGTAGAGGGGGGACAGCGTACCAGAGTAGCTCCTACGAGCAGTACTTC	CAWSRGGTAYQSSSYEQYF
NA	TRBV7-9	TRBJ1-5	NA	TGTGCCAGCAGCTCAAACAAGACAACAGGGAATCAGCCCCAGCATTTT	CASSSNKTTGNQPQHF
once	TRBV15	TRBJ2-1	NA	TGTGCCACCAGCAGAGATATGGGGGGCCGGGTCAATGAGCAGTTCTTC	CATSRDMGGRVNEQFF
NA	TRBV29-1	TRBJ1-1	NA	TGCAGCGCTGGGGGGCGATCTTTGAACACTGAAGCTTTCTTT	CSAGGRSLNTEAFF
NA	TRBV7-3	TRBJ2-1	NA	TGTGCCAGCAGCTTAACGCCGGGCGCTGCCTACAATGAGCAGTTCTTC	CASSLTPGAAYNEQFF
NA	TRBV4-1	TRBJ2-7	NA	TGCGCCAGCAGCCCGTACTTAGGTCCCTACGAGCAGTACTTC	CASSPYLGPYEQYF
few	TRBV6-5	TRBJ1-5	TRBD1	TGTGCCAGCAGTAAGGACAGGGCCAGCAATCAGCCCCAGCATTTT	CASSKDRASNQPQHF
NA	TRBV5-4	TRBJ1-2	TRBD1	TGTGCCAGCAGCGTCGGACAGGGAAGAAACTATGGCTACACCTTC	CASSVGQGRNYGYTF
NA	TRBV15	TRBJ2-1	TRBD2	TGTGCCACCAGCAGGGTTAGCGGGAGCTCCTACAATGAGCAGTTCTTC	CATSRVSGSSYNEQFF
few	TRBV2	TRBJ2-7	NA	TGTGCCAGCAGTGATAACGCCAGGTGGTACTACGAGCAGTACTTC	CASSDNARWYYEQYF
NA	TRBV2	TRBJ1-1	NA	TGTGCCAGTGCGCTAAGACAGATAAACACTGAAGCTTTCTTT	CASALRQINTEAFF
few	TRBV7-2	TRBJ1-2	NA	TGTGCCAGCAGCAGAACCACGAACGTTAACTCTGGCTACACCTTC	CASSRTTNVNSGYTF
NA	TRBV5-1	TRBJ2-7	TRBD2	TGCGCCAGCAGCCGGCGGGACTACCCCTACGAGCAGTACTTC	CASSRRDYPYEQYF
NA	TRBV4-1	TRBJ2-7	TRBD1	TGCGCCAGCAGCCAAGAGGGGCTACAGGGGGAGGTCGAGCAGTACTTC	CASSQEGLQGEVEQYF
NA	TRBV7-8	TRBJ2-7	NA	TGTGCCAGCAGCATCAACTATTCGGATTACGAGCAGTACTTC	CASSINYSDYEQYF
NA	TRBV10-3	TRBJ2-3	TRBD1	TGTGCCATCAGTGGGGGACAGGCAGGTGATACGCAGTATTTT	CAISGGQAGDTQYF
NA	TRBV4-2	TRBJ2-3	TRBD2	TGTGCCAGCAGCCAACCCCTAGCGGGGATCAGCACAGATACGCAGTATTTT	CASSQPLAGISTDTQYF
few	TRBV6-1	TRBJ1-4	NA	TGTGCCAGCAGTAAAAACCTACAGGGTGTGAAACTGTTTTTT	CASSKNLQGVKLFF
NA	TRBV25-1	TRBJ1-1	NA	TGTGCCAGCAGTCGGGGGCCTCGGTCTGAAGCTTTCTTT	CASSRGPRSEAFF
NA	TRBV29-1	TRBJ2-3	NA	TGCAGCGTTGATCGGTGGGGCTTGGGCACAGATACGCAGTATTTT	CSVDRWGLGTDTQYF
NA	TRBV9	TRBJ1-1	TRBD1	TGTGCCAGCAGCGGAGGGGACAGGGATGACACTGAAGCTTTCTTT	CASSGGDRDDTEAFF
NA	TRBV29-1	TRBJ2-3	TRBD1	TGCAGTGGGACAGTCAGCACAGATACGCAGTATTTT	CSGTVSTDTQYF
once	TRBV2	TRBJ2-1	NA	TGTGCCAGCAGTGGGGTGAGAGACTACAATGAGCAGTTCTTC	CASSGVRDYNEQFF
NA	TRBV10-3	TRBJ2-3	NA	TGTGCCATCAGGGGGGGAGGTCCAACAGATACGCAGTATTTT	CAIRGGGPTDTQYF
NA	TRBV7-8	TRBJ2-1	TRBD1	TGTGCCAGCAGCCTCCGCGGACAGGGGCCCAATGAGCAGTTCTTC	CASSLRGQGPNEQFF
NA	TRBV29-1	TRBJ1-1	NA	TGCAGCGTTGAGGTCGGGAGTGGCACTGAAGCTTTCTTT	CSVEVGSGTEAFF
few	TRBV25-1	TRBJ1-2	TRBD1	TGTGCCAGCAGTGTTAAGGGGGCTGGCTACACCTTC	CASSVKGAGYTF
NA	TRBV9	TRBJ2-2	NA	TGTGCCAGCAGCCTATTGACCGGGGAGTTGTTTTTT	CASSLLTGELFF
NA	TRBV18	TRBJ1-1	NA	TGTGCCAGCTCACCAGGCCAGGGGAGGAACACTGAAGCTTTCTTT	CASSPGQGRNTEAFF
NA	TRBV5-6	TRBJ2-7	TRBD2	TGTGCCAGCAGCGTCAGGACTAGCGGCCCCCCAGAACGATACGAGCAGTACTTC	CASSVRTSGPPERYEQYF
NA	TRBV6-5	TRBJ2-7	TRBD1	TGTGCCAGCAGTTACGGGGTGGCAGGGGGCGAGCAGTACTTC	CASSYGVAGGEQYF
NA	TRBV2	TRBJ2-1	TRBD2	TGTGCCAGCAGACCGGGGGGGCACAATGAGCAGTTCTTC	CASRPGGHNEQFF
NA	TRBV2	TRBJ2-7	TRBD2	TGTGCCAGCGGGTGGGACTACCTCTCCTACGAGCAGTACTTC	CASGWDYLSYEQYF
NA	TRBV7-8	TRBJ2-5	NA	TGTGCCAGCAGCCAAGGGAGAGCGGAAGGGGAGACCCAGTACTTC	CASSQGRAEGETQYF
NA	TRBV11-2	TRBJ1-2	NA	TGTGCCAGCAGCACAACAGGGTTAGATGGCTACACCTTC	CASSTTGLDGYTF
NA	TRBV11-2	TRBJ2-7	TRBD2	TGTGCCAGCAGACAACTAGCGGGAGAAGGGGAGCAGTACTTC	CASRQLAGEGEQYF
NA	TRBV7-8	TRBJ2-1	NA	TGTGCCAGCAGCCTATGGTCTAGTACGTCGGCCTACAATGAGCAGTTCTTC	CASSLWSSTSAYNEQFF
NA	TRBV6-5	TRBJ2-7	TRBD2	TGTGCCAGCAGTGAGACTAGCGGCTCCTACGAGCAGTACTTC	CASSETSGSYEQYF
NA	TRBV4-1	TRBJ2-7	NA	TGCGCCAGCAGCCACGTAGGGTCCTACGAGCAGTACTTC	CASSHVGSYEQYF
NA	TRBV28	TRBJ2-3	NA	TGTGCCAGCAGTTCCACGGGACTGGGCCTCCTCACAGATACGCAGTATTTT	CASSSTGLGLLTDTQYF
NA	TRBV18	TRBJ2-2	NA	TGTGCCAGCACTCTAAAATGGACAGTGAACACCGGGGAGCTGTTTTTT	CASTLKWTVNTGELFF
NA	TRBV28	TRBJ2-7	TRBD1	TGTGCCAGCAGTCTTCCTAGACAGGGGTTTCTTGTCGAGCAGTACTTC	CASSLPRQGFLVEQYF
few	TRBV12-5	TRBJ2-5	TRBD2	TGTGCTAGTGGATGGGAGGGCGGGACCCAGTACTTC	CASGWEGGTQYF
NA	TRBV11-2	TRBJ2-7	NA	TGTGCCAGCAGCAGGACAGCCTCCTACGAGCAGTACTTC	CASSRTASYEQYF
NA	TRBV27	TRBJ2-7	NA	TGTGCCAGCAGACTTACCGGAACAGGGTCCTACGAGCAGTACTTC	CASRLTGTGSYEQYF
NA	TRBV27	TRBJ2-7	TRBD1	TGTGCCAGCCGTGGGACAGGGGGGTACTACGAGCAGTACTTC	CASRGTGGYYEQYF